The 3 T cell receptor beta chains below all came from one sample that was sequenced in a study of cytomegalovirus exposure and HLA in healthy donors. PCR employed 60 Vbeta and 13 Jbeta primers. Libraries were prepared by immunoSEQ multiplex PCR; TCRdb keeps only in-frame clonotypes and omits some of them. There are 120,000 or so clones in the sample; around 79% occur only once, and under 1.5% lies in the top ten. The sample was PBMCs. All receptors come from a woman under 40 in good health and CMV-seronegative.

For this clone: Germline and junction disagree at one end, which may indicate a read error. The chain joins TRBV7-7 to TRBJ2-1, with 9 bases identical to TRBD2. This CDR3 comprises 15 residues. Germline CDR1 SSHAT, CDR2 FNYEAQ (reference sequence). Here the CDR3 reads CASSLAASGNYEQFF. The CDR3, as DNA: TGTGCTAGCAGCTTAGCGGCTAGCGGGAACTATGAGCAGTTCTTC.

The J gene is TRBJ2-3, the V gene TRBV2; maybe TRBD2 (5 bases). The CDR3 runs 14 residues. The V end lost 2 bases, the J end lost 11 bases, and 17 bases lay between the germline ends. Looked up from germline, CDR1 is SNHLY and CDR2 is FYNNEI. DNA for the CDR3: TGTGCCAGCAGTGAAAAGCAGACTACGTTTTGGCAGTATTTT. Its translation: CASSEKQTTFWQYF.

The J gene is TRBJ1-5, the V gene TRBV28; 10 positions agree with TRBD1. V lost 5 bases and J lost 4; bases outside the gene matches: 5. The CDR3 runs to 15 residues. CDR1 is MDHEN, CDR2 SYDVKM, per germline. The CDR3 nucleotides are TGTGCCAGCAGTGCGACGGACAGGGGGAATCAGCCCCAGCATTTT. Residues: CASSATDRGNQPQHF.